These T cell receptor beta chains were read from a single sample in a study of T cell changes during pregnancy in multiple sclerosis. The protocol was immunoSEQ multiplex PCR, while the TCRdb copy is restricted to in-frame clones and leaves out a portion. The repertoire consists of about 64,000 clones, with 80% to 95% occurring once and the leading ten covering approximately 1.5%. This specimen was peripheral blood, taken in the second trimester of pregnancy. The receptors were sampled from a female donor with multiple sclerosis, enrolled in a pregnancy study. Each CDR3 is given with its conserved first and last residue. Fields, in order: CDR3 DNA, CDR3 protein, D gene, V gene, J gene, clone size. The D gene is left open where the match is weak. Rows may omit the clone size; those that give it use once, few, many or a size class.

CDR3 DNA: TGCAGCGTTGTCATGACTGGGTCGGAACGCAATCAGCCCCAGCATTTT; CDR3 protein: CSVVMTGSERNQPQHF; D gene: -; V gene: TRBV29-1; J gene: TRBJ1-5; clone size: -
CDR3 DNA: TGTGCCAATAGCGGGAGCCCTAGAGAGCAGTACTTC; CDR3 protein: CANSGSPREQYF; D gene: TRBD2; V gene: TRBV10-3; J gene: TRBJ2-7; clone size: once
CDR3 DNA: TGTGCCAGCAGCCCATCCTCTGGGGCCAACGTCCTGACTTTC; CDR3 protein: CASSPSSGANVLTF; D gene: -; V gene: TRBV6-4; J gene: TRBJ2-6; clone size: -
CDR3 DNA: TGCGCCAGCAGCTTGTACTTCGCTTCCACAGATACGCAGTATTTT; CDR3 protein: CASSLYFASTDTQYF; D gene: -; V gene: TRBV5-1; J gene: TRBJ2-3; clone size: -
CDR3 DNA: TGTGCCAGCTCGAGAGAGCCGGGCGGGAGGGGGACAGATACGCAGTATTTT; CDR3 protein: CASSREPGGRGTDTQYF; D gene: TRBD2; V gene: TRBV6-4; J gene: TRBJ2-3; clone size: -
CDR3 DNA: TGTGCCAGCAGTTACGCAGGGACTAATGAAAAACTGTTTTTT; CDR3 protein: CASSYAGTNEKLFF; D gene: -; V gene: TRBV6-6; J gene: TRBJ1-4; clone size: few
CDR3 DNA: TGTGCCAGTAGTACTCCGTTGGGACAGGTCTATGGCTACACCTTC; CDR3 protein: CASSTPLGQVYGYTF; D gene: TRBD1; V gene: TRBV19; J gene: TRBJ1-2; clone size: -
CDR3 DNA: TGTGCCAGCACAGGAAGCTCCTACAATGAGCAGTTCTTC; CDR3 protein: CASTGSSYNEQFF; D gene: -; V gene: TRBV28; J gene: TRBJ2-1; clone size: -
CDR3 DNA: TGTGCCAGGGGGACAGGGGGCTACGAGCAGTACTTC; CDR3 protein: CARGTGGYEQYF; D gene: TRBD1; V gene: TRBV2; J gene: TRBJ2-7; clone size: -
CDR3 DNA: TGTGCCAGCAGTTCAACCGCCGGGACAGGAACCTACGAGCAGTACTTC; CDR3 protein: CASSSTAGTGTYEQYF; D gene: TRBD1; V gene: TRBV6-5; J gene: TRBJ2-7; clone size: -
CDR3 DNA: TGCGCCAGCAGCCTTACCGACAGGGGAATTGGCTACACCTTC; CDR3 protein: CASSLTDRGIGYTF; D gene: TRBD1; V gene: TRBV5-1; J gene: TRBJ1-2; clone size: once
CDR3 DNA: TGTGCCAGCTCAAAAAGAGGGAGCAATCAGCCCCAGCATTTT; CDR3 protein: CASSKRGSNQPQHF; D gene: -; V gene: TRBV6-5; J gene: TRBJ1-5; clone size: -
CDR3 DNA: TGTGCCAGTAGTCTTTTAGCGGGAGCCTCCTACGAGCAGTACTTC; CDR3 protein: CASSLLAGASYEQYF; D gene: TRBD2; V gene: TRBV19; J gene: TRBJ2-7; clone size: -
CDR3 DNA: TGTGCCTGGAAAGCAGGGTTTGCAGTTGGCTACACCTTC; CDR3 protein: CAWKAGFAVGYTF; D gene: -; V gene: TRBV30; J gene: TRBJ1-2; clone size: -
CDR3 DNA: TGTGCCTGGGAAAAGACAGGTCTCTCCTACGAGCAGTACTTC; CDR3 protein: CAWEKTGLSYEQYF; D gene: -; V gene: TRBV30; J gene: TRBJ2-7; clone size: -
CDR3 DNA: TGTGCCAGCAGCGATCGGGTGCACGGGGAGCTGTTTTTT; CDR3 protein: CASSDRVHGELFF; D gene: -; V gene: TRBV11-1; J gene: TRBJ2-2; clone size: once
CDR3 DNA: TGTGCCAGCAACGCCGGGACAGGGGAAGTCAATGAGCAGTTCTTC; CDR3 protein: CASNAGTGEVNEQFF; D gene: TRBD1; V gene: TRBV6-4; J gene: TRBJ2-1; clone size: few
CDR3 DNA: TGTGCCAGCTCACCACCGGCGGGGTCCAGCTCCTACAATGAGCAGTTCTTC; CDR3 protein: CASSPPAGSSSYNEQFF; D gene: -; V gene: TRBV18; J gene: TRBJ2-1; clone size: -
CDR3 DNA: TGTGCCAGCAGTGTAGGCGGGAGCTACGAGCAGTACTTC; CDR3 protein: CASSVGGSYEQYF; D gene: TRBD2; V gene: TRBV2; J gene: TRBJ2-7; clone size: -
CDR3 DNA: TGTGCCAGCAGCTGGACCATAGCGGGAGGGCTTTACAATGAGCAGTTCTTC; CDR3 protein: CASSWTIAGGLYNEQFF; D gene: TRBD2; V gene: TRBV7-9; J gene: TRBJ2-1; clone size: -
CDR3 DNA: TGTGCCAGCAGTCCTACAGGGGGCTTCGCCTACGAGCAGTACTTC; CDR3 protein: CASSPTGGFAYEQYF; D gene: TRBD1; V gene: TRBV27; J gene: TRBJ2-7; clone size: once
CDR3 DNA: TGTGCCAGCAGCTTGGAGGGGTATACGCAGTATTTT; CDR3 protein: CASSLEGYTQYF; D gene: -; V gene: TRBV5-4; J gene: TRBJ2-3; clone size: -
CDR3 DNA: TGTGCCATCAGTGAGGGTATAGGGGGTGAGCAGTACTTC; CDR3 protein: CAISEGIGGEQYF; D gene: -; V gene: TRBV10-3; J gene: TRBJ2-7; clone size: -
CDR3 DNA: TGTGCCAGCAGTGCACCCAGCGCTGGACAAGAGACCCAGTACTTC; CDR3 protein: CASSAPSAGQETQYF; D gene: -; V gene: TRBV2; J gene: TRBJ2-5; clone size: -
CDR3 DNA: TGTGCCAGCAGCTTGGGGGCTTCTTCCCATAGCTCCTACGAGCAGTACTTC; CDR3 protein: CASSLGASSHSSYEQYF; D gene: -; V gene: TRBV5-5; J gene: TRBJ2-7; clone size: -
CDR3 DNA: TGTGCCAGCAGCATCCGGGACACCCCCCACGAGCAGTACTTC; CDR3 protein: CASSIRDTPHEQYF; D gene: -; V gene: TRBV5-4; J gene: TRBJ2-7; clone size: few
CDR3 DNA: TGTGCCAGCAGCCCTCGTACCGGGACAGGGCATTCACCCCTCCACTTT; CDR3 protein: CASSPRTGTGHSPLHF; D gene: TRBD1; V gene: TRBV9; J gene: TRBJ1-6; clone size: -
CDR3 DNA: TGTGCCAGCAGCTTATTTGAAGGAGAAAATGAAAAACTGTTTTTT; CDR3 protein: CASSLFEGENEKLFF; D gene: -; V gene: TRBV11-2; J gene: TRBJ1-4; clone size: once
CDR3 DNA: TGTGCCAGCAGCCAGCTCCAGGGGGCGTCCGGAGAGACCCAGTACTTC; CDR3 protein: CASSQLQGASGETQYF; D gene: TRBD1; V gene: TRBV5-6; J gene: TRBJ2-5; clone size: -
CDR3 DNA: TGTGCCAGTACCACCCTCGGGGGAGGACGCATCTCCTACAATGAGCAGTTCTTC; CDR3 protein: CASTTLGGGRISYNEQFF; D gene: -; V gene: TRBV19; J gene: TRBJ2-1; clone size: -
CDR3 DNA: TGTGCCAGCAGCTCCTCGACAGTCAGAGATGGCCAGTACTTC; CDR3 protein: CASSSSTVRDGQYF; D gene: -; V gene: TRBV5-4; J gene: TRBJ2-5; clone size: -
CDR3 DNA: TGTGCCAGCAGTTTAACAGGATCCACTGAAGCTTTCTTT; CDR3 protein: CASSLTGSTEAFF; D gene: -; V gene: TRBV27; J gene: TRBJ1-1; clone size: few
CDR3 DNA: TGTGCCAGCAGCCTAGGCCGGGGAAACGTCGAGCAGTACTTC; CDR3 protein: CASSLGRGNVEQYF; D gene: -; V gene: TRBV7-2; J gene: TRBJ2-7; clone size: -
CDR3 DNA: TGTGCCGGGGGAAGACTAGCGGGAGAGTACGAGCAGTACTTC; CDR3 protein: CAGGRLAGEYEQYF; D gene: TRBD2; V gene: TRBV30; J gene: TRBJ2-7; clone size: -
CDR3 DNA: TGTGCCAGTAGTAGATTAGATCCTGTTTATAGCAATCAGCCCCAGCATTTT; CDR3 protein: CASSRLDPVYSNQPQHF; D gene: -; V gene: TRBV19; J gene: TRBJ1-5; clone size: -
CDR3 DNA: TGCGCCAGCAGCCAACGGGTTAGGCTCCTGAACACCGGGGAGCTGTTTTTT; CDR3 protein: CASSQRVRLLNTGELFF; D gene: -; V gene: TRBV4-3; J gene: TRBJ2-2; clone size: -
CDR3 DNA: TGTGCCAGCAGCTTGACGGGGTCTGGGGCCAACGTCCTGACTTTC; CDR3 protein: CASSLTGSGANVLTF; D gene: -; V gene: TRBV5-5; J gene: TRBJ2-6; clone size: -
CDR3 DNA: TGTGCCAGCAGCCAAGAGTCTGTCAGCGACAGGGGGGACTATGGCTACACCTTC; CDR3 protein: CASSQESVSDRGDYGYTF; D gene: TRBD1; V gene: TRBV4-2; J gene: TRBJ1-2; clone size: -
CDR3 DNA: TGTGCCAGCAGTTTAAACCCCCGACAGGGCGTCTACGAGCAGTACTTC; CDR3 protein: CASSLNPRQGVYEQYF; D gene: TRBD1; V gene: TRBV27; J gene: TRBJ2-7; clone size: -
CDR3 DNA: TGTGCCAGCAGTTACTCGAGCGAAGGTTCCGAGCAGTACTTC; CDR3 protein: CASSYSSEGSEQYF; D gene: -; V gene: TRBV6-6; J gene: TRBJ2-7; clone size: -
CDR3 DNA: TGTGCCAGCAGCTGGGACAGGGGCCAGGCCTACGAGCAGTACTTC; CDR3 protein: CASSWDRGQAYEQYF; D gene: TRBD1; V gene: TRBV5-6; J gene: TRBJ2-7; clone size: -
CDR3 DNA: TGTGCCATCAGTTTAACAGGGGGAGAATCAAATTCACCCCTCCACTTT; CDR3 protein: CAISLTGGESNSPLHF; D gene: TRBD1; V gene: TRBV10-3; J gene: TRBJ1-6; clone size: -
CDR3 DNA: TGTGCCAGCAGTTTACTCAGGGGCTGGAAGGCTGAAGCTTTCTTT; CDR3 protein: CASSLLRGWKAEAFF; D gene: -; V gene: TRBV27; J gene: TRBJ1-1; clone size: -
CDR3 DNA: TGTGCCAGCAGCCGCCTGACAGGGCCCTCAGGAAACACCGGGGAGCTGTTTTTT; CDR3 protein: CASSRLTGPSGNTGELFF; D gene: TRBD1; V gene: TRBV13; J gene: TRBJ2-2; clone size: -
CDR3 DNA: TGTGCCAGCAGCGACCAAGGAGGGGGGGTACTGGGGTGGTATCAGCCCCAGCATTTT; CDR3 protein: CASSDQGGGVLGWYQPQHF; D gene: -; V gene: TRBV7-2; J gene: TRBJ1-5; clone size: -
CDR3 DNA: TGTGCCAGCAGGCGACAGGGGGACACTGAAGCTTTCTTT; CDR3 protein: CASRRQGDTEAFF; D gene: TRBD1; V gene: TRBV6-1; J gene: TRBJ1-1; clone size: -
CDR3 DNA: TGTGCCAGCAGCCCGCACCGGCCGGGAGTGGGGGACACCATATATTTT; CDR3 protein: CASSPHRPGVGDTIYF; D gene: -; V gene: TRBV7-8; J gene: TRBJ1-3; clone size: -
CDR3 DNA: TGTGCCAGCAGCACCTCGACTAGCGGGATTGTCCATGAGCAGTTCTTC; CDR3 protein: CASSTSTSGIVHEQFF; D gene: TRBD2; V gene: TRBV9; J gene: TRBJ2-1; clone size: once
CDR3 DNA: TGTGCTAGTGGTTTTGCCCCTCCTAACGAGCAGTACTTC; CDR3 protein: CASGFAPPNEQYF; D gene: -; V gene: TRBV12-5; J gene: TRBJ2-7; clone size: many
CDR3 DNA: TGTGCCAGCACCCAGGAGGGTGATGAGCAGTTCTTC; CDR3 protein: CASTQEGDEQFF; D gene: -; V gene: TRBV7-9; J gene: TRBJ2-1; clone size: -
CDR3 DNA: TGTGCCAGCACCCCTAGAGGCAGGGAAAATGAAAAACTGTTTTTT; CDR3 protein: CASTPRGRENEKLFF; D gene: -; V gene: TRBV6-1; J gene: TRBJ1-4; clone size: -
CDR3 DNA: TGTGCCAGTAGTATACCGGCAGGGGGTGGTGAAAAACTGTTTTTT; CDR3 protein: CASSIPAGGGEKLFF; D gene: TRBD1; V gene: TRBV19; J gene: TRBJ1-4; clone size: -
CDR3 DNA: TGTGCCAGCAACTCTCCGGCGAGTGGGACTAGGGAGCAGTTCTTC; CDR3 protein: CASNSPASGTREQFF; D gene: TRBD2; V gene: TRBV28; J gene: TRBJ2-1; clone size: -
CDR3 DNA: TGCAGCGTAGGGGCCACCAGCTCTGGAAACACCATATATTTT; CDR3 protein: CSVGATSSGNTIYF; D gene: -; V gene: TRBV29-1; J gene: TRBJ1-3; clone size: -
CDR3 DNA: TGTGCCAGCTCCCGAGGGACAGGTGACGAGACCCAGTACTTC; CDR3 protein: CASSRGTGDETQYF; D gene: TRBD1; V gene: TRBV18; J gene: TRBJ2-5; clone size: once